The 6 T cell receptor beta chains listed next were all sequenced from one sample in a study of blood T cell repertoires in COVID-19. Sequencing used immunoSEQ multiplex PCR; TCRdb keeps in-frame clones, though not all of them. The table lists 190,000 or so clones, about 90% of them singletons. Source material: PBMCs or T cells enriched from blood (not recorded which). The source of these receptors is a woman aged 25 to 45 who had recovered from COVID-19.

CDR3 DNA: TGTGCCAGCAGCGCGAGTCAGGGGGGATTAGAGGGAGCTTTCTTT. The encoded protein is CASSASQGGLEGAFF. This chain uses TRBV9 with TRBJ1-1; TRBD1 aligns across 7 bases. Losses at the gene ends were 3 bases for V and 10 bases for J; bases not matched to a gene: 15. The CDR3 consists of 15 residues. The germline CDR1 and CDR2 sequences are SGDLS and YYNGEE.

The rearrangement uses TRBV4-2 and TRBJ2-7; 10 bases fit TRBD2. The germline gives CDR1 LGHNA, CDR2 YNFKEQ. The CDR3 runs to 15 residues. V shed 4 bases, J shed 3 bases, and the junction held 6 bases outside the gene matches. CDR3 nucleotide sequence: TGTGCCAGCAGCCGCGAAGGACTAGCGGACTACGAGCAGTACTTC. It translates to CASSREGLADYEQYF.

The chain carries TRBV7-3 and TRBJ1-2, with TRBD1 as a possible D gene (5 bases). Germline CDR1 reads SGHTA; CDR2 reads FQGTGA. The V and J ends lost 3 bases and 4 bases respectively, with 15 bases between them. This CDR3 spans 15 amino acids. The CDR3 loop reads CASSFLGQGGYGYTF. CDR3 nucleotides: TGTGCCAGCAGCTTTTTGGGGCAGGGAGGCTATGGCTACACCTTC.

The rearrangement joins TRBV18 to TRBJ2-7, with 8 bases that match TRBD1. Per the germline V gene, CDR1 is KGHSH and CDR2 is LQKENI. The CDR3 runs 14 residues. With V trimmed by 3 bases and J by 2 bases, 3 bases remained unmatched. As DNA, the CDR3 is TGTGCCAGCTCACCGGGACAGGACACCTACGAGCAGTACTTC. It yields the protein CASSPGQDTYEQYF.

The J gene is TRBJ2-5, the V gene TRBV4-2; 7 bases match TRBD2. This CDR3 has 17 residues. V shed 3 bases and J 2 bases; nucleotides not matched to a gene: 12. CDR1 LGHNA and CDR2 YNFKEQ come from the germline V gene. CDR3 DNA sequence: TGTGCCAGCAGCCACCCAGAAGGCGGGAGAGCTCAAGAGACCCAGTACTTC. It translates to CASSHPEGGRAQETQYF.

V usage is TRBV3-1 (or the pseudogene TRBV3-2) and J usage is TRBJ2-7; TRBD1 might be the D (6 bases). CDR1 is LGHDT and CDR2 is YNNKEL in the germline V gene (reference sequence). The V and J ends lost 0 bases and 6 bases respectively, with 15 bases between them. The CDR3 contains 15 residues. In DNA form, the CDR3 reads TGTGCCAGCAGCCAAGATATATTGTCAGGGGTCGAGCAGTACTTC. Its translation is CASSQDILSGVEQYF.